A selection of T cell receptor beta chains follows, all from one sample in a study of T-cell memory formation after mild COVID-19. TCRdb redid the calling of the 5' RACE reads with MiXCR, one entry per CDR3 protein. The sample lists a few hundred thousand distinct CDR3 sequences; approximately 9% were seen once. Sequencing was done on a sample of PBMCs or a T cell subset sorted from them (not recorded which). These receptors were taken from a young man who had mild COVID-19 (a few samples of this study predate the infection). Cell type and time point are not known. The CDR3 runs from the conserved cysteine through the conserved F or W. A D gene is named only where the DNA matches it firmly. Some rows have no size entry. The others give once, few or many, or a class for an expanded clone.

v_call: TRBV4-3
clone_size: few
d_call: .
j_call: TRBJ1-3
cdr3_nt: TGCGCCAGCAGCCCCACCCGGACAGCGGGGTCCATATATTTT
cdr3_aa: CASSPTRTAGSIYF

v_call: TRBV5-1
clone_size: .
d_call: .
j_call: TRBJ1-1
cdr3_nt: TGCGCCAGCAGCTCCGGACCGGTAGCCACTGAAGCTTTCTTT
cdr3_aa: CASSSGPVATEAFF

v_call: TRBV27
clone_size: few
d_call: .
j_call: TRBJ1-1
cdr3_nt: TGTGCCAGCAGTTTGAGGGGGGGCGTCACTGAAGCTTTCTTT
cdr3_aa: CASSLRGGVTEAFF

v_call: TRBV27
clone_size: many
d_call: .
j_call: TRBJ1-1
cdr3_nt: TGTGCCAGCAGTTACCTGGGGAACACTGAAGCTTTCTTT
cdr3_aa: CASSYLGNTEAFF

v_call: TRBV6-5
clone_size: many
d_call: TRBD1
j_call: TRBJ2-1
cdr3_nt: TGTGCCAGCAGTTACAAGGACAGGGGGGCCAATGAGCAGTTCTTC
cdr3_aa: CASSYKDRGANEQFF

v_call: TRBV7-2
clone_size: .
d_call: TRBD1
j_call: TRBJ2-1
cdr3_nt: TGTGCCAGCAGCCCCACCTGGGGACAGGGACCTTACAATGAGCAGTTCTTC
cdr3_aa: CASSPTWGQGPYNEQFF

v_call: TRBV18
clone_size: few
d_call: TRBD1
j_call: TRBJ1-4
cdr3_nt: TGTGCCAGCTCACCAAGGAGTATCCGGACAGGGAGTGAAAAACTGTTTTTT
cdr3_aa: CASSPRSIRTGSEKLFF

v_call: TRBV5-1
clone_size: many
d_call: .
j_call: TRBJ2-1
cdr3_nt: TGCGCCAGCAGCTTGGAGGGGGAGTCCTACAATGAGCAGTTCTTC
cdr3_aa: CASSLEGESYNEQFF

v_call: TRBV5-1
clone_size: many
d_call: .
j_call: TRBJ2-3
cdr3_nt: TGCGCCAGCAGCTTGGCCGCAGGGGCCCTCCTTAGCACAGATACGCAGTATTTT
cdr3_aa: CASSLAAGALLSTDTQYF

v_call: TRBV20-1
clone_size: few
d_call: .
j_call: TRBJ2-3
cdr3_nt: TGCAGTGGGCCGGACACTTCTAGCACAGATACGCAGTATTTT
cdr3_aa: CSGPDTSSTDTQYF

v_call: TRBV10-3
clone_size: .
d_call: .
j_call: TRBJ2-7
cdr3_nt: TGTGCCATCAAGGATCCTAGCGTCTACGAGCAGTACTTC
cdr3_aa: CAIKDPSVYEQYF

v_call: TRBV5-1
clone_size: many
d_call: .
j_call: TRBJ2-3
cdr3_nt: TGCGCCAGCAGCTTGGACTCGGCCGGCGGAAACACAGATACGCAGTATTTT
cdr3_aa: CASSLDSAGGNTDTQYF

v_call: TRBV7-9
clone_size: many
d_call: .
j_call: TRBJ1-1
cdr3_nt: TGTGCCAGCAGCTCTGCAGTCAAGACTGAAGCTTTCTTT
cdr3_aa: CASSSAVKTEAFF

v_call: TRBV18
clone_size: .
d_call: TRBD1
j_call: TRBJ2-6
cdr3_nt: TGTGCCAGCTCACCGGTCCCCGGGACAGGGGAGCTCTCTGGGGCCAACGTCCTGACTTTC
cdr3_aa: CASSPVPGTGELSGANVLTF

v_call: TRBV18
clone_size: .
d_call: .
j_call: TRBJ2-5
cdr3_nt: TGTGCCAGCTCACCAACAGGGAGAGAGACCCAGTACTTC
cdr3_aa: CASSPTGRETQYF

v_call: TRBV6-2/TRBV6-3
clone_size: .
d_call: .
j_call: TRBJ1-2
cdr3_nt: TGTGCCAGCGGGCTTAACTATGGCTACACCTTC
cdr3_aa: CASGLNYGYTF

v_call: TRBV5-1
clone_size: few
d_call: .
j_call: TRBJ2-7
cdr3_nt: TGCGCCAGCAGCTTGGCTTCTCCAAGCTACGAGCAGTACTTC
cdr3_aa: CASSLASPSYEQYF

v_call: TRBV7-2
clone_size: few
d_call: .
j_call: TRBJ2-1
cdr3_nt: TGTGCCAGTACCGGGGGGCGGGGGTTCTATGAGCAGTTCTTC
cdr3_aa: CASTGGRGFYEQFF

v_call: TRBV14
clone_size: .
d_call: .
j_call: TRBJ1-1
cdr3_nt: TGTGCCAGCAGCCCGGGAAGGTATGAGACTGAAGCTTTCTTT
cdr3_aa: CASSPGRYETEAFF

v_call: TRBV5-1
clone_size: few
d_call: .
j_call: TRBJ2-3
cdr3_nt: TGCGCCAGCAGCTTGATCGCAGATACGCAGTATTTT
cdr3_aa: CASSLIADTQYF

v_call: TRBV7-3
clone_size: few
d_call: TRBD2
j_call: TRBJ2-3
cdr3_nt: TGTGCCAGCAGCCCACATTCCAGCGGGGGCACAGATACGCAGTATTTT
cdr3_aa: CASSPHSSGGTDTQYF

v_call: TRBV9
clone_size: many
d_call: .
j_call: TRBJ2-1
cdr3_nt: TGTGCCAGCAGCGTAAAAGGTTCCTACAATGAGCAGTTCTTC
cdr3_aa: CASSVKGSYNEQFF

v_call: TRBV6-2/TRBV6-3
clone_size: .
d_call: .
j_call: TRBJ2-1
cdr3_nt: TGTGCCAGCAGTTACCGCGTAGATACCAATGAGCAGTTCTTC
cdr3_aa: CASSYRVDTNEQFF

v_call: TRBV4-1
clone_size: .
d_call: TRBD1
j_call: TRBJ2-1
cdr3_nt: TGCGCCAGCAGCCAAGCAGGGGGCGCAAATGAGCAGTTCTTC
cdr3_aa: CASSQAGGANEQFF

v_call: TRBV7-9
clone_size: .
d_call: .
j_call: TRBJ2-1
cdr3_nt: TGTGCCAGCAGCTTTACTCGTGGGTCGACCTACAATGAGCAGTTCTTC
cdr3_aa: CASSFTRGSTYNEQFF

v_call: TRBV6-5
clone_size: few
d_call: TRBD1
j_call: TRBJ1-1
cdr3_nt: TGTGCCAGCAGTTACCTGGTGACAGGGTGGAACACTGAAGCTTTCTTT
cdr3_aa: CASSYLVTGWNTEAFF

v_call: TRBV9
clone_size: .
d_call: .
j_call: TRBJ2-7
cdr3_nt: TGTGCCAGCAGCGTAGCGACGGGAGAGGTCCCCTACGAGCAGTACTTC
cdr3_aa: CASSVATGEVPYEQYF

v_call: TRBV10-2
clone_size: few
d_call: .
j_call: TRBJ2-3
cdr3_nt: TGCGCCAGCAGGACTGAGGCAGATACGCAGTATTTT
cdr3_aa: CASRTEADTQYF

v_call: TRBV20-1
clone_size: .
d_call: TRBD2
j_call: TRBJ2-5
cdr3_nt: TGCAGTGCCCCTCCCCTAGCGGGGGAGCGGACCCAGTACTTC
cdr3_aa: CSAPPLAGERTQYF

v_call: TRBV5-1
clone_size: .
d_call: .
j_call: TRBJ1-2
cdr3_nt: TGCGCCAGCAGCCTCGGGAAGAGTAACTATGGCTACACCTTC
cdr3_aa: CASSLGKSNYGYTF